Presented here are 13 T cell receptor beta chains from one specimen sequenced in a study of blood T cell repertoires in COVID-19. Using immunoSEQ multiplex PCR, the repertoire was profiled, and TCRdb retains in-frame clones only, with some absent. The table lists roughly 190,000 clones, under 90% of them singletons. The specimen sequenced was peripheral blood. These receptors came from a human donor in a cohort sampled during active COVID-19.

V gene TRBV10-3 combines with J gene TRBJ1-1; D is unresolved. Trimming removed 10 bases at V and 2 bases at J, with 11 bases between. This CDR3 has 12 residues. Germline-derived CDR1 and CDR2 are ENHRY and SYGVKD. CDR3 in DNA: TGTGCCACCGGGGTGTCTAACACTGAAGCTTTCTTT. Its translation: CATGVSNTEAFF.

J is TRBJ1-3 and V is TRBV28; 8 bases agree with TRBD1. The J segment lost 5 bases and the V segment lost 5 bases, leaving 14 bases of the junction unmatched. The CDR3 covers 17 residues. Germline loops: CDR1 MDHEN, CDR2 SYDVKM. The CDR3 spells CASSPGQGRDRRNTIYF. DNA of the CDR3: TGTGCCAGCAGTCCAGGACAGGGAAGGGACCGTCGAAACACCATATATTTT.

This clone appeared many times. The CDR3 region has the DNA TGTGCCAGCAGTCGGGGAGCGGGGTACAATGAGCAGTTCTTC. Protein sequence: CASSRGAGYNEQFF. The V and J genes are TRBV27 and TRBJ2-1; 7 positions match TRBD2. Germline V CDR1 and CDR2: MNHEY, SMNVEV (reference sequence). The CDR3 spans 14 residues. J lost 4 bases, V lost 5 bases, and 5 bases had no gene match.

This chain joins TRBV18 and TRBJ2-3; 11 bases fit TRBD1. Germline CDR1 and CDR2: KGHSH and LQKENI. Trimming took 3 bases from V and 3 from J; bases not matched to a gene: 2. This CDR3 is built from 15 residues. CDR3 loop: CASSPGQGATDTQYF. CDR3 bases: TGTGCCAGCTCACCCGGACAGGGGGCGACAGATACGCAGTATTTT. Variable domain in full (rest from reference TRBV18 and TRBJ2-3): NAGVMQNPRHLVRRRGQEARLRCSPMKGHSHVYWYRQLPEEGLKFMVYLQKENIIDESGMPKERFSAEFPKEGPSILRIQQVVRGDSAAYFCASSPGQGATDTQYFGPGTRLTVL.

The chain links TRBV5-5 to TRBJ2-5, with D tentatively TRBD1 (6 bases). The V and J ends lost 4 bases and 2 bases respectively, with 9 bases between them. Germline V gene sequence: CDR1 SGHKS, CDR2 YYEKEE (reference sequence). The CDR3 is 13 amino acids. The CDR3 here is CASSRTAQETQYF. The CDR3 coding sequence is TGTGCCAGCAGCCGGACAGCACAAGAGACCCAGTACTTC.

The chain joins TRBV5-1 to TRBJ2-3; tentatively, D is TRBD2 (6 bases). Germline V gives CDR1 SGHRS, CDR2 YFSETQ. The CDR3 has 14 residues. The V and J ends lost 1 base and 4 bases respectively, with 10 bases between them. In DNA form, the CDR3 reads TGCGCCAGCAGCTTGCGGGAGTCCCCAGATACGCAGTATTTT. Protein: CASSLRESPDTQYF. Supplemented by reference TRBV5-1 and TRBJ2-3, the full variable domain reads KAGVTQTPRYLIKTRGQQVTLSCSPISGHRSVSWYQQTPGQGLQFLFEYFSETQRNKGNFPGRFSGRQFSNSRSEMNVSTLELGDSALYLCASSLRESPDTQYFGPGTRLTVL.

The CDR3 sequence: CASRARGRATDTQYF. CDR3 coding DNA: TGTGCCAGCAGGGCGCGGGGGCGGGCCACAGATACGCAGTATTTT. The chain has TRBV6-5 and TRBJ2-3, with D perhaps matching TRBD2 (7 bases). This CDR3 has 15 amino acids. V dropped 6 bases and J dropped 2 bases, with 15 bases sitting between them. Germline V gene sequence: CDR1 MNHEY, CDR2 SVGAGI.

The chain employs TRBV5-6 and TRBJ2-5, with 7 bases aligning to TRBD1. The CDR3 totals 14 residues. With 2 bases clipped from V and 5 bases from J, the junction kept 6 bases outside the gene matches. The germline V gene has CDR1 SGHDT and CDR2 YYEEEE. Here the CDR3 reads CASSLRGPGETQYF. In DNA, the CDR3 is TGTGCCAGCAGCTTAAGGGGGCCGGGGGAGACCCAGTACTTC.

V and J are TRBV28 and TRBJ1-4; D is uncertain. The V and J ends lost 6 bases and 0 bases respectively, with 5 bases between them. Germline loops: CDR1 MDHEN, CDR2 SYDVKM. This CDR3 contains 13 residues. The chain's CDR3 is CASSGTTNEKLFF. The CDR3 coding sequence is TGTGCCAGCAGCGGGACAACTAATGAAAAACTGTTTTTT.

V usage is TRBV6-2 or TRBV6-3 and J usage is TRBJ2-1, with a possible D match to TRBD2 (6 bases). This CDR3 comprises 14 residues. The V and J ends lost 0 bases and 6 bases respectively, with 9 bases between them. From germline, CDR1 is MNHEY and CDR2 SVGEGT. CDR3 in DNA: TGTGCCAGCAGTTACTCGAGCGGGTTCAATGAGCAGTTCTTC. The encoded protein is CASSYSSGFNEQFF.

This clone was detected a few times. This rearrangement joins TRBV7-9 to TRBJ2-7; 8 nucleotides agree with TRBD2. V lost 3 bases, J lost 4 bases, and 2 bases stayed unmatched. The CDR3 totals 13 residues. Germline CDR1 SEHNR, CDR2 FQNEAQ (reference sequence). CDR3 coding DNA: TGTGCCAGCAGCTTCACTAGCGGATACGAGCAGTACTTC. It specifies CASSFTSGYEQYF.

This clone was seen a handful of times. This chain uses TRBV4-1 with TRBJ1-4; 7 nucleotides agree with TRBD1. The J segment lost 0 bases and the V segment lost 4 bases, leaving 5 bases of the junction unmatched. The CDR3 extends over 16 amino acids. Germline V gene lookup returns CDR1 MGHRA and CDR2 YSYEKL. CDR3 protein: CASSRGTVATNEKLFF. In DNA, the CDR3 is TGCGCCAGCAGCCGGGGGACAGTTGCAACTAATGAAAAACTGTTTTTT.

The V call is TRBV5-1, the J call TRBJ1-5; possibly TRBD1 for D (5 bases). The CDR3 has 15 amino acids. V was clipped by 0 bases and J by 5 bases, with 12 bases between them. Germline V gives CDR1 SGHRS, CDR2 YFSETQ. In nucleotides, the CDR3 is TGCGCCAGCAGCTTGGCAGGGTATGAGGATCAGCCCCAGCATTTT. The encoded protein is CASSLAGYEDQPQHF. The complete variable domain, with remaining parts taken from reference TRBV5-1 and TRBJ1-5, reads KAGVTQTPRYLIKTRGQQVTLSCSPISGHRSVSWYQQTPGQGLQFLFEYFSETQRNKGNFPGRFSGRQFSNSRSEMNVSTLELGDSALYLCASSLAGYEDQPQHFGDGTRLSIL.